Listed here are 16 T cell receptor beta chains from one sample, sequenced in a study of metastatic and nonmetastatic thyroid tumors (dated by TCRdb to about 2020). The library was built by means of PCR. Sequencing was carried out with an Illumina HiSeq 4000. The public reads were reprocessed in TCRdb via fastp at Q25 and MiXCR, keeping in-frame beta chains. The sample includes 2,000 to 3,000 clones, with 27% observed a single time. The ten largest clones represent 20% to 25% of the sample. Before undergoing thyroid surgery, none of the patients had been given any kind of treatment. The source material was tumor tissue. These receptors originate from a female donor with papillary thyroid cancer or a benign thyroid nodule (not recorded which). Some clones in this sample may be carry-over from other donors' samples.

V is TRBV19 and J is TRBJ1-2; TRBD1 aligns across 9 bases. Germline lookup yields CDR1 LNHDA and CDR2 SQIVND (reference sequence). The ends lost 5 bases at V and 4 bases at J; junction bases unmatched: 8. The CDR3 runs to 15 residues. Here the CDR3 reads CASSSPGQGTYGYTF. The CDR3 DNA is TGTGCCAGTAGTTCCCCGGGACAGGGAACCTATGGCTACACCTTC.

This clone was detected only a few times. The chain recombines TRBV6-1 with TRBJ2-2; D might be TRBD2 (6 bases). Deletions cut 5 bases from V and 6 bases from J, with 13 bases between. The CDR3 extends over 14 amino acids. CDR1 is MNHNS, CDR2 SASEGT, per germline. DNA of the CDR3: TGTGCCAGCAGTCGAAGCAGGGAGGCCGGGGAGCTGTTTTTT. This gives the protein CASSRSREAGELFF.

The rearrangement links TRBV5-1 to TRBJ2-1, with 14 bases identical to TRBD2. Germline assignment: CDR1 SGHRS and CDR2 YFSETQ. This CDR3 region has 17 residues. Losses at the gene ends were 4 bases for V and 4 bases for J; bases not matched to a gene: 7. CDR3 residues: CASSTGTSGRFYNEQFF. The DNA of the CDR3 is TGCGCCAGCAGCACCGGGACTAGCGGGAGATTTTACAATGAGCAGTTCTTC.

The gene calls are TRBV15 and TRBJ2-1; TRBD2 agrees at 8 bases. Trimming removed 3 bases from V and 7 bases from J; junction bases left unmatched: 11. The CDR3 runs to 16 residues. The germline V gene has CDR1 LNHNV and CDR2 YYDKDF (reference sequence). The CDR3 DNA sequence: TGTGCCACCAGCAGTAAGCGGGAGCGGAGTGGTAATGAGCAGTTCTTC. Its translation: CATSSKRERSGNEQFF.

CDR3 DNA sequence: TGCGCCAGCAGATTAACAGGGGGCTCTTCCTACGAGCAGTACTTC. The encoded protein is CASRLTGGSSYEQYF. The chain combines TRBV5-1 with TRBJ2-7, with TRBD1 identical over 9 bases. V was pared by 5 bases and J by 1 base, with 7 bases of the junction left unmatched. From germline, CDR1 is SGHRS and CDR2 YFSETQ. The CDR3 length is 15 residues.

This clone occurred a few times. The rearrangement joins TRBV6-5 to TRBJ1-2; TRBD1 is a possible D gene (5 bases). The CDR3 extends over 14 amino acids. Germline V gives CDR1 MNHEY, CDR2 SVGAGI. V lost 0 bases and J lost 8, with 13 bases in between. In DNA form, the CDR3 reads TGTGCCAGCAGTTACTCGGCAGGGAGTATGGGCTACACCTTC. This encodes CASSYSAGSMGYTF.

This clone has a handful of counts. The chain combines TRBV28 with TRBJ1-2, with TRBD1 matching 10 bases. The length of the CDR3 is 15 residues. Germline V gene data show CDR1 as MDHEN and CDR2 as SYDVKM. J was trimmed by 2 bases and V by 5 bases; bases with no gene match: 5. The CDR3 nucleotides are TGTGCCAGCAGTGTTCTGGGACAGGGGAACTATGGCTACACCTTC. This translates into CASSVLGQGNYGYTF.

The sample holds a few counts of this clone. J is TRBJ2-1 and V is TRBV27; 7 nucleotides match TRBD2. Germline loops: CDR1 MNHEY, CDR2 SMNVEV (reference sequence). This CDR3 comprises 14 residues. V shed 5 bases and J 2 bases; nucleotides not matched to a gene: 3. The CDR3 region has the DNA TGTGCCAGCAGTCTAGCGGAAACCTACAATGAGCAGTTCTTC. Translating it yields CASSLAETYNEQFF.

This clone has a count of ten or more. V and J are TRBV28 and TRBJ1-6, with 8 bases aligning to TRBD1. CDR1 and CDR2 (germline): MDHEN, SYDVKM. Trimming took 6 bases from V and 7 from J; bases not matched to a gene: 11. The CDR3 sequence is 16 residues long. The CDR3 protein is CASSQDRGETNSPLHF. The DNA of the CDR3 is TGTGCCAGCAGCCAAGACAGGGGAGAGACCAATTCACCCCTCCACTTT.

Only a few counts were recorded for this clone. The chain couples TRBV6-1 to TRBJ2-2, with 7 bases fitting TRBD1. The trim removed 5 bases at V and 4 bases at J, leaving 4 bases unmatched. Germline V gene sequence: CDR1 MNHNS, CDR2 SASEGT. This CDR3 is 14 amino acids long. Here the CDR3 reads CASSSSGGTGELFF. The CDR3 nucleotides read TGTGCCAGCAGTAGCTCAGGGGGCACCGGGGAGCTGTTTTTT.

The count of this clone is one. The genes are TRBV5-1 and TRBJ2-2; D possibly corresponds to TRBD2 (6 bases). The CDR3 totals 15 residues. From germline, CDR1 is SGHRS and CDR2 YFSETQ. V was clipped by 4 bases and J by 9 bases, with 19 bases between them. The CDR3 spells CASSPDYWVAWELFF. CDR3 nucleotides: TGCGCCAGCAGCCCGGACTACTGGGTTGCCTGGGAGCTGTTTTTT.

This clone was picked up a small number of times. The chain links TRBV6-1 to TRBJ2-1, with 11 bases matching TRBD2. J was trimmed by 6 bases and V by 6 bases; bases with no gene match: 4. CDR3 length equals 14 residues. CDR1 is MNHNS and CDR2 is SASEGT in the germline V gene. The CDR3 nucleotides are TGTGCCAGCAGCCCCGGGACTAGCGGCAATGAGCAGTTCTTC. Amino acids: CASSPGTSGNEQFF.

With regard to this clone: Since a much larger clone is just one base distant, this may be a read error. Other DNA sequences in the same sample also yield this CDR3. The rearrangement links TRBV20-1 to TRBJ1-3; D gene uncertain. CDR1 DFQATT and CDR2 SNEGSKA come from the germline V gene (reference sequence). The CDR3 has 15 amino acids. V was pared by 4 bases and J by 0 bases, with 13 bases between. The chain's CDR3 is CSANNPELSGNTIYF. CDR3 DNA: TGCAGTGCTAATAACCCCGAGCTCTCTGGAAACACCATATATTTT.

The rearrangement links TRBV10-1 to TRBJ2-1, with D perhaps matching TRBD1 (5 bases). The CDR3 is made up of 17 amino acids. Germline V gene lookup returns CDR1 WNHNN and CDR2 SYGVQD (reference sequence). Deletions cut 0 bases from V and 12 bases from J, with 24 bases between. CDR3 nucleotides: TGCGCCAGCAGTGAGTCTATGATTGGATCCGGACAAGAGCGGCAGTTCTTC. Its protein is CASSESMIGSGQERQFF.

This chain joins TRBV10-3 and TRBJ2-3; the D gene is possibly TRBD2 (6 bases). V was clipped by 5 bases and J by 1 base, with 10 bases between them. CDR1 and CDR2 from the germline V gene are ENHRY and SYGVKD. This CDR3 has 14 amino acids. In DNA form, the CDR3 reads TGTGCCATCAGTAGCGGGTCCGGCACAGATACGCAGTATTTT. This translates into CAISSGSGTDTQYF.

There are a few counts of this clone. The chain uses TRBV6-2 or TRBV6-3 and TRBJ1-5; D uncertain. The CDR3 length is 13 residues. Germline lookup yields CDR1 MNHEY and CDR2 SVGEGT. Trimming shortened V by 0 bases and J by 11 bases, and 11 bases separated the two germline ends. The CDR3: CASSYSPYETQHF. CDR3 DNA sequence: TGTGCCAGCAGTTACTCCCCCTATGAAACCCAGCATTTT.